This entry concerns a single T cell receptor beta chain. This sample is drawn from a study of blood T cells in healthy people across ages. The CDR3 is 17 residues long. Germline loops: CDR1 SGHRS, CDR2 YFSETQ. The V and J ends lost 4 bases and 4 bases respectively, with 20 bases between them. Alongside a J-beta primer mix, a sample-barcoded 5' primer served in a second PCR lasting about 7 to 12 cycles. A 12-random-nucleotide template-switch adaptor tagged each cDNA molecule. In TCRdb, the 5' RACE reads were re-called with MiXCR into one record per CDR3 protein. This table has nearly 1 million distinct CDR3 sequences, about 51% appearing once. Per sample, no less than 5 micrograms of total RNA were extracted.

V and J are TRBV5-1 and TRBJ2-2; D call uncertain. The sequenced sample was blood. This clonotype originated in an older woman in good health. Here the CDR3 reads CASSPNNLGDFTGELFF. In nucleotides, the CDR3 is TGCGCCAGCAGCCCAAACAACCTCGGAGACTTCACCGGGGAGCTGTTTTTT.